The T cell receptor beta chain described here comes from a study of blood T cell repertoires in COVID-19. Overall study context: The analysed material was cDNA or gDNA that came from T cells, B-cell-depleted T cells, or PBMCs.

Those enrolled, adults aged roughly 18 to 89 years, came from about 24 US areas. Which cohort a participant joined came from the clinical history participants gave. Germline CDR1 and CDR2: MNHNS and SASEGT. The V end lost 0 bases, the J end lost 4 bases, and 13 bases lay between the germline ends. The CDR3 has 15 residues. As processed by the authors: Estimated nucleated cell counts came from reference gene primer amplification. Measured with immunoSEQ multiplex PCR; TCRdb has only the in-frame clones, and not every one. V and J calls and clone size come straight from that table; D and trimming were deduced from the DNA. The sample has fewer than 300,000 clones; more than 85% are singletons.

This chain uses TRBV6-1 with TRBJ2-7, with D maybe TRBD2 (6 bases). The receptor's source is a man aged 35 to 55 who had recovered from COVID-19. Source material: PBMCs or T cells enriched from blood (not recorded which). The CDR3 nucleotides read TGTGCCAGCAGTGAAGCTCCTAAGAGCGGGTACGAGCAGTACTTC. It is translated as CASSEAPKSGYEQYF.